This T cell receptor beta chain was found in a study of graft-versus-host responses after intestinal transplantation. Study-level background: In this cohort, recipients had multivisceral, liver-intestinal, or isolated intestinal transplants. After anti-thymocyte globulin induction, recipients took tacrolimus and steroids for around 3 years.

Libraries were prepared by immunoSEQ multiplex PCR; TCRdb keeps only in-frame clonotypes and omits some of them. This table has 40,000 or so clones, just under 95% appearing once. Study results and limitations: The authors found GvH clones in recipient marrow, some appearing first in ileum or blood. Allografts of one patient group, those with graft-donor T cell macrochimerism, had high graft-versus-host to host-versus-graft clonal ratios.

J gave up 13 bases and V 6 bases, and 3 bases lay outside the gene matches. The V gene's germline CDR1 is MNHNY and CDR2 SVGAGI (reference sequence). The CDR3 runs to 11 residues. As concerns this clone: The target antigen is unknown.

The rearrangement uses TRBV6-6 and TRBJ2-4, with TRBD1 matching over 10 bases. This receptor was identified in a human patient who received an intestinal transplant, so some T cells may come from the graft donor. The sample was PBMCs, taken 16 days after intestinal transplant. CDR3 nucleotides: TGTGCCAGCAGGACAGGGGGCTGGCAGTACTTC. It yields the protein CASRTGGWQYF.